The present TCR beta chain was sequenced within a study of T cells in Graves' hyperthyroidism and ophthalmopathy. About this clonotype itself: Its antigen remains unknown.

General study points: Within blood appeared most thyroid clonotypes that had expanded above 0.001. By a 13 V-J model, ophthalmopathy was set apart from stable hyperthyroidism.

V was trimmed by 0 bases and J by 0 bases, leaving 6 bases between them. The CDR3 runs to 15 residues. Germline V gene data show CDR1 as SGDLS and CDR2 as YYNGEE. TCR beta CDR3 sequences were amplified from RNA transcripts. First-round RT-PCR of the TCR CDR3 relied on the HTBI primer set. Via MiXCR, TCRdb re-called the multiplex PCR reads, giving one row per CDR3 protein. Of 300,000 to 400,000 distinct CDR3 sequences in the sample, under 25% were seen once. No progression to ophthalmopathy during 18 months of follow-up defined stable disease. Patients aged 18 to 65 had newly diagnosed hyperthyroidism that had lasted under 2 months.

The origin of this receptor is a woman aged 50 to 60 with Graves' hyperthyroidism. This chain joins TRBV9 and TRBJ2-2; no clear D gene. The sequencing sample was made of blood. In nucleotides, the CDR3 is TGTGCCAGCAGCGTAGACGGATCGAACACCGGGGAGCTGTTTTTT. This codes for CASSVDGSNTGELFF.